This T cell receptor beta chain derives from a study of T cells in Graves' hyperthyroidism and ophthalmopathy. Per germline, CDR1 SGHRS and CDR2 YFSETQ. V lost 2 bases to trimming and J lost 10 bases, with 9 bases between them. This CDR3 has 12 residues. RNA transcripts served as the template for amplifying TCR beta CDR3 regions. The HTBI primer set served for first-round RT-PCR of the TCR CDR3. TCRdb called the multiplex PCR reads again in MiXCR, with one record for every CDR3 protein. The sample comprises approximately 370,000 distinct CDR3 sequences, approximately 18% of which are singletons, and around a third rests with the top ten.

The chain uses TRBV5-1 and TRBJ2-2; D tentatively reads TRBD1 or TRBD2 (5 bases each). The clonotype comes from a woman in her 30s with Graves' hyperthyroidism that later progressed to Graves' ophthalmopathy. Material for sequencing was blood. This CDR3 reads CASSFGGKELFF. In DNA form, the CDR3 reads TGCGCCAGCAGCTTTGGGGGAAAGGAGCTGTTTTTT.